This TCR beta chain comes out of a study of blood T cell repertoires in COVID-19. Study as a whole: Samples came from the United States, Italy and Spain, spanning acute and convalescent COVID-19. T cells, B-cell-depleted T cells, or PBMCs provided the cDNA or gDNA that served as material.

The germline gives CDR1 SSHAT, CDR2 FNYEAQ (reference sequence). The CDR3 extends over 14 amino acids. Concerning this clone itself: One junction end disagrees with the germline gene, perhaps due to a read error.

It was during active infection that Seattle patients were enrolled and then longitudinally followed. Original analysis: Nucleated cell number was recorded as an estimate derived from reference gene primer amplification. Libraries were prepared by immunoSEQ multiplex PCR; TCRdb keeps only in-frame clonotypes and omits some of them. D and trimming were read from the DNA, whereas the V and J calls and clone size are those reported in that table. The sample consists of approximately 110,000 clones, roughly 92% of them appearing once. The sequenced sample consisted of peripheral blood. The chain couples TRBV7-7 to TRBJ2-5; tentatively, D is TRBD2 (7 bases). The TCR originated in a man aged 50 to 60 with COVID-19, enrolled during active disease. Here the CDR3 DNA reads TGTGCTAGCAGCCGAGGGGGGGCACAAGAGACCCAGTACTTC. It is translated as CASSRGGAQETQYF.